Shown below are 24 T cell receptor beta chains from a single sample sequenced in a study of shared clonotypes between healthy human individuals. Measured with immunoSEQ multiplex PCR; TCRdb has only the in-frame clones, and not every one. The table has about 710,000 clones, roughly 73% seen once. The sequenced sample was memory CD4+ T cells sorted from blood. The sample's subset: CD45RA-negative fraction. These receptors all stem from a woman aged 25 to 39 in good health.

The genes are TRBV6-1 and TRBJ2-3; 12 nucleotides align to TRBD2. Germline V gene lookup returns CDR1 MNHNS and CDR2 SASEGT. There are 17 residues in the CDR3. V shed 0 bases and J 8 bases; nucleotides not matched to a gene: 9. CDR3 nucleotide sequence: TGTGCCAGCAGTGAAGCGCGGCTAGCGGGAGGGCCTGTTACGCAGTATTTT. Its translation: CASSEARLAGGPVTQYF.

The chain recombines TRBV2 with TRBJ2-5; possibly TRBD1 for D (5 bases). The CDR3 contains 14 residues. V was shortened by 8 bases and J by 2 bases, with 15 bases between the two germline ends. Germline V lookup: CDR1 SNHLY, CDR2 FYNNEI. DNA for the CDR3: TGTGCCAGCGGGATGACAGTAACTCAAGAGACCCAGTACTTC. It encodes CASGMTVTQETQYF. The entire variable domain, with the rest obtained from reference TRBV2 and TRBJ2-5, is as follows: EPEVTQTPSHQVTQMGQEVILRCVPISNHLYFYWYRQILGQKVEFLVSFYNNEISEKSEIFDDQFSVERPDGSNFTLKIRSTKLEDSAMYFCASGMTVTQETQYFGPGTRLLVL.

This clone was counted a single time. V and J are TRBV7-9 and TRBJ1-3; no clear D gene. CDR1 is SEHNR and CDR2 is FQNEAQ in the germline V gene (reference sequence). The CDR3 runs to 17 residues. The germline V and J ends were trimmed by 5 bases and 1 base, with 18 bases remaining between them. Here the CDR3 DNA reads TGTGCCAGCAGCCCCTCGCAAGCTCTGTTATCTGGAAACACCATATATTTT. Translating it yields CASSPSQALLSGNTIYF. The variable domain in full, completed from reference TRBV7-9 and TRBJ1-3, reads DTGVSQNPRHKITKRGQNVTFRCDPISEHNRLYWYRQTLGQGPEFLTYFQNEAQLEKSRLLSDRFSAERPKGSFSTLEIQRTEQGDSAMYLCASSPSQALLSGNTIYFGEGSWLTVV.

This chain connects TRBV25-1 to TRBJ2-1; the D call may be TRBD1 or TRBD2 (5 bases each). The CDR3 contains 15 residues. V shed 3 bases and J shed 9 bases, with 18 bases lying between them. CDR1 and CDR2 from the germline V gene are MGHDK and SYGVNS. CDR3 amino acids: CASSDRQGHRGEQFF. DNA of the CDR3: TGTGCCAGCAGTGACAGGCAGGGCCATCGGGGTGAGCAGTTCTTC.

A word on this clone: In the same sample, other DNA sequences code for this CDR3. The chain recombines TRBV6-1 with TRBJ2-3; unclear D gene. Germline CDR1 MNHNS, CDR2 SASEGT. Trimming removed 1 base at V and 1 base at J, with 6 bases between. This CDR3 spans 14 amino acids. CDR3 sequence reads: CASSEGAGTDTQYF. CDR3 nucleotides: TGTGCCAGCAGTGAAGGGGCAGGCACAGATACGCAGTATTTT.

The chain uses TRBV27 and TRBJ1-4; the match to TRBD1 covers 8 bases. The V and J ends lost 8 bases and 2 bases, in that order; junction bases with no gene match: 4. Germline V gene lookup returns CDR1 MNHEY and CDR2 SMNVEV (reference sequence). The CDR3 totals 14 residues. The CDR3 bases are TGTGCCAGCCGACAGGGGACTACTAATGAAAAACTGTTTTTT. This sequence encodes CASRQGTTNEKLFF. The whole variable domain, remainder taken from reference TRBV27 and TRBJ1-4, is EAQVTQNPRYLITVTGKKLTVTCSQNMNHEYMSWYRQDPGLGLRQIYYSMNVEVTDKGDVPEGYKVSRKEKRNFPLILESPSPNQTSLYFCASRQGTTNEKLFFGSGTQLSVL.

This rearrangement joins TRBV19 to TRBJ2-3; 7 bases agree with TRBD2. Germline V CDR1 and CDR2: LNHDA, SQIVND (reference sequence). The junction had 2 bases not matched to a gene; V was cut back by 4 bases and J by 4 bases. There are 13 residues in the CDR3. The CDR3 region is CASSTREPDTQYF. The CDR3 DNA sequence: TGTGCCAGTAGTACGCGGGAGCCAGATACGCAGTATTTT.

J is TRBJ1-4 and V is TRBV28, with TRBD1 as a possible D gene (5 bases). This CDR3 region has 15 residues. CDR1 is MDHEN, CDR2 SYDVKM, per germline. V lost 6 bases and J lost 7, with 18 bases in between. The CDR3 DNA is TGTGCCAGCAGGGGGACTCCCCCCGACGCTGAAAAACTGTTTTTT. The encoded protein is CASRGTPPDAEKLFF.

This clone was observed a few times. The same CDR3 can be traced to other DNA sequences in this sample. This chain uses TRBV5-1 with TRBJ2-7, with D perhaps matching TRBD1 (6 bases). V gave up 2 bases and J gave up 4 bases, with 7 bases separating them. Germline V gene data show CDR1 as SGHRS and CDR2 as YFSETQ. This CDR3 contains 12 residues. The CDR3 bases are TGCGCCAGCAGCTTTCAGGGGTACGAGCAGTACTTC. Translating it yields CASSFQGYEQYF.

The V gene is TRBV4-1, the J gene TRBJ2-7; D gene uncertain. The CDR3 spans 16 residues. The germline V and J ends were trimmed by 1 base and 3 bases, with 16 bases remaining between them. From germline, CDR1 is MGHRA and CDR2 YSYEKL. CDR3 coding DNA: TGCGCCAGCAGCCAAGCTTACCTATCTCCTGGCTACGAGCAGTACTTC. It encodes CASSQAYLSPGYEQYF.

This clone was picked up one time. The chain has TRBV5-4 and TRBJ1-2, with D possibly being TRBD1 (5 bases). The CDR3 extends over 13 amino acids. V lost 1 base to trimming and J lost 7 bases, with 11 bases between them. From germline, CDR1 is SGHNT and CDR2 YYREEE (reference sequence). In nucleotides, the CDR3 is TGTGCCAGCAGCTTGCAGGGAGTGGGTGGCTACACCTTC. It translates to CASSLQGVGGYTF.

V is TRBV6-5 and J is TRBJ2-7; TRBD1 aligns across 8 bases. Germline trimming cut 8 bases from V and 6 bases from J; bases unmatched to any gene: 15. Looked up from germline, CDR1 is MNHEY and CDR2 is SVGAGI. The CDR3 contains 15 residues. The CDR3 reads CASSGARGLVGEQYF. In DNA, the CDR3 is TGTGCCAGCTCTGGGGCCAGGGGGCTAGTCGGCGAGCAGTACTTC.

This chain joins TRBV6-4 and TRBJ2-1; 7 nucleotides agree with TRBD1. The CDR3 length is 16 residues. CDR1 and CDR2 from the germline V gene are MRHNA and SNTAGT. The trim removed 2 bases at V and 5 bases at J, leaving 9 bases unmatched. The CDR3 DNA is TGTGCCAGCAGTGACACCCCGGGACAGTACAACAATGAGCAGTTCTTC. Translation: CASSDTPGQYNNEQFF.

The chain links TRBV2 to TRBJ2-1; D is undetermined. The CDR3 runs 14 residues. CDR1 is SNHLY and CDR2 is FYNNEI in the germline V gene. The V gene lost 0 bases and the J gene lost 1 base, with 4 bases spanning the gap. The CDR3 reads CASSEAVSYNEQFF. DNA for the CDR3: TGTGCCAGCAGTGAAGCAGTTTCCTACAATGAGCAGTTCTTC.

There are a few counts of this clone. The chain carries TRBV5-8 and TRBJ2-3; no definite D call. The germline V gene has CDR1 SGHTS and CDR2 YDEGEE. The CDR3 has 13 amino acids. V lost 3 bases to trimming and J lost 0 bases, with 5 bases between them. The CDR3 nucleotides are TGTGCCAGCAGCTGGTCTAGCACAGATACGCAGTATTTT. Protein: CASSWSSTDTQYF.

The V call is TRBV5-4, the J call TRBJ2-7; TRBD2 matches 13 bases. CDR1 is SGHNT and CDR2 is YYREEE in the germline V gene (reference sequence). J gave up 3 bases and V 4 bases, and 10 bases lay outside the gene matches. This CDR3 has 17 residues. CDR3 in DNA: TGTGCCAGCAGCCCGGGGGGGACTAGCGGGATAGTCTACGAGCAGTACTTC. Its protein is CASSPGGTSGIVYEQYF.

V usage is TRBV19 and J usage is TRBJ2-7; 9 positions match TRBD2. Germline V gives CDR1 LNHDA, CDR2 SQIVND (reference sequence). CDR3 length: 14 amino acids. V was clipped by 4 bases and J by 6 bases; unmatched bases: 7. This CDR3 reads CASSTPGTSIEQYF. The CDR3 DNA sequence: TGTGCCAGTAGTACACCGGGGACTAGCATCGAGCAGTACTTC.

The rearrangement joins TRBV5-6 to TRBJ1-1; 7 nucleotides align to TRBD1. The ends lost 5 bases at V and 2 bases at J; junction bases unmatched: 9. From germline, CDR1 is SGHDT and CDR2 YYEEEE. This CDR3 contains 15 residues. CDR3: CASSVRTGFNTEAFF. For the CDR3, the DNA is TGTGCCAGCAGTGTAAGGACAGGCTTCAACACTGAAGCTTTCTTT.

Of note for this clone: The junction shows a germline mismatch at one end, possibly a read error. The rearrangement links TRBV2 to TRBJ2-2; 15 nucleotides agree with TRBD2. CDR3 length equals 17 residues. The germline gives CDR1 SNHLY, CDR2 FYNNEI. The CDR3 DNA sequence: TGTGCCAGCAATAGAGGACTAGCGGGAGGGGCCACCGGGGAACTGTTTTTT. This translates into CASNRGLAGGATGELFF.

The chain employs TRBV30 and TRBJ1-3, with a weak D call TRBD1 (6 bases). Germline-derived CDR1 and CDR2 are GTSNPN and SVGIG (reference sequence). This CDR3 contains 14 residues. The germline V and J ends were trimmed by 6 bases and 2 bases, with 14 bases remaining between them. In DNA form, the CDR3 reads TGTGCCTGCTCCGATACAGGGACTGGAAACACCATATATTTT. Residues: CACSDTGTGNTIYF.

The chain employs TRBV7-9 and TRBJ2-1; 13 bases line up with TRBD2. CDR3 length equals 16 residues. Germline V lookup: CDR1 SEHNR, CDR2 FQNEAQ (reference sequence). V lost 4 bases, J lost 10 bases, and 10 bases stayed unmatched. The CDR3 loop reads CASSSTGTSGTREQFF. Here the CDR3 DNA reads TGTGCCAGCAGCTCGACCGGGACTAGCGGGACTCGGGAGCAGTTCTTC.

The V gene is TRBV2, the J gene TRBJ2-1; 14 bases align to TRBD2. Germline V gene sequence: CDR1 SNHLY, CDR2 FYNNEI. Trimming took 0 bases from V and 6 from J; bases not matched to a gene: 1. The CDR3 is 16 residues long. CDR3 coding DNA: TGTGCCAGCAGTGAAGCCGGACTAGCGGGAGGCAATGAGCAGTTCTTC. Amino acid sequence: CASSEAGLAGGNEQFF.

The J gene is TRBJ1-5, the V gene TRBV2; tentative D call: TRBD1 (5 bases). The length of the CDR3 is 15 residues. The V and J ends lost 8 bases and 7 bases respectively, with 21 bases between them. The germline CDR1 and CDR2 sequences are SNHLY and FYNNEI. The CDR3 here is CASGTSMGPEQPQHF. In DNA form, the CDR3 reads TGTGCCAGCGGCACCAGTATGGGGCCGGAGCAGCCCCAGCATTTT.

The chain links TRBV19 to TRBJ1-3; D is undetermined. The CDR3 sequence is 15 residues long. Trimming stripped 1 base from V and 3 bases from J, with 10 bases between. The germline gives CDR1 LNHDA, CDR2 SQIVND (reference sequence). For the CDR3, the DNA is TGTGCCAGTAGTATAGGATCCGCAGGTGGAAACACCATATATTTT. As protein: CASSIGSAGGNTIYF.